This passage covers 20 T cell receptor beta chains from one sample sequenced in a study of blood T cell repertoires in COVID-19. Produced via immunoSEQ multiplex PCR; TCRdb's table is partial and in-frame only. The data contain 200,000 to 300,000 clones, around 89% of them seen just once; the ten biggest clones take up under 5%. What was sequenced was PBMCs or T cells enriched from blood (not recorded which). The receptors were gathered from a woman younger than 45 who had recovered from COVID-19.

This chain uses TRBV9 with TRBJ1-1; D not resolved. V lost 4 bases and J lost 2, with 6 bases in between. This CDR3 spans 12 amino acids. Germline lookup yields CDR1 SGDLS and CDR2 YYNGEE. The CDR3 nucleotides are TGTGCCAGCAGCAAGACTAACACTGAAGCTTTCTTT. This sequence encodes CASSKTNTEAFF.

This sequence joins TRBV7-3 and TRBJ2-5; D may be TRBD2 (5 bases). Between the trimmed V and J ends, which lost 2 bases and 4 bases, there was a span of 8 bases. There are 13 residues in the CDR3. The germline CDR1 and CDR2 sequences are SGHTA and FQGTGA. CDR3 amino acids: CASSLGGRETQYF. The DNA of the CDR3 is TGTGCCAGCAGCTTAGGAGGTAGAGAGACCCAGTACTTC.

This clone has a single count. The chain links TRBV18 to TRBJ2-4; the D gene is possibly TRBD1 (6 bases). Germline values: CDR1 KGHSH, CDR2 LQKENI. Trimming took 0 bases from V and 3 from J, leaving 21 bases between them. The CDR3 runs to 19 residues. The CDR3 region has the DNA TGTGCCAGCTCACCACCCGTTAGCTCTACAGGGAAGGGCAAAAACATTCAGTACTTC. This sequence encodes CASSPPVSSTGKGKNIQYF.

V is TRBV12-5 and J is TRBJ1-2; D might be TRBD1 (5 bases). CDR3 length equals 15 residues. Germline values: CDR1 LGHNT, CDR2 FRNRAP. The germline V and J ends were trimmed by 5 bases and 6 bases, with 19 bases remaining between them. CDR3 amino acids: CASGLGAAGGDGYTF. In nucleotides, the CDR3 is TGTGCTAGTGGTCTCGGCGCCGCCGGGGGAGATGGCTACACCTTC.

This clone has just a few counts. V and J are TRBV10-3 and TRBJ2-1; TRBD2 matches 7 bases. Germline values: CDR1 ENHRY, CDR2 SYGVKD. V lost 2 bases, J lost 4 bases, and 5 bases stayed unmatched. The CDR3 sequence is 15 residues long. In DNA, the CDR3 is TGTGCCATCAGTGAGGACCCCGGGGGGTACAATGAGCAGTTCTTC. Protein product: CAISEDPGGYNEQFF.

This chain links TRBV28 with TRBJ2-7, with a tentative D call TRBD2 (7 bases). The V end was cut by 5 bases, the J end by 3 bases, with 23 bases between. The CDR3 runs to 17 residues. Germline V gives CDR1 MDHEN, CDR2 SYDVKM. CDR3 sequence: CASSTQRDTMRLYEQYF. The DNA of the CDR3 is TGTGCCAGCAGTACCCAGCGGGACACCATGAGACTCTACGAGCAGTACTTC.

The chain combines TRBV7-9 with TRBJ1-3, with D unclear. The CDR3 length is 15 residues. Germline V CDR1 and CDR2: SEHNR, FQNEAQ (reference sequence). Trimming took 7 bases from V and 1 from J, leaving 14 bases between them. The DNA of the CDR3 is TGTGCCAGCACCCAATCAGGATTTTCTGGAAACACCATATATTTT. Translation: CASTQSGFSGNTIYF.

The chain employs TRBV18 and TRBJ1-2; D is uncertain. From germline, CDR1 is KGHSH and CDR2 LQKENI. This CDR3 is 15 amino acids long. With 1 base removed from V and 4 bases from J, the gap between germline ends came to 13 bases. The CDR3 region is CASSPRGEGGYGYTF. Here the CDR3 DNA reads TGTGCCAGCTCACCACGCGGTGAGGGCGGCTATGGCTACACCTTC. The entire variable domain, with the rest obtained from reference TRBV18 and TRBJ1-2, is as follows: NAGVMQNPRHLVRRRGQEARLRCSPMKGHSHVYWYRQLPEEGLKFMVYLQKENIIDESGMPKERFSAEFPKEGPSILRIQQVVRGDSAAYFCASSPRGEGGYGYTFGSGTRLTVV.

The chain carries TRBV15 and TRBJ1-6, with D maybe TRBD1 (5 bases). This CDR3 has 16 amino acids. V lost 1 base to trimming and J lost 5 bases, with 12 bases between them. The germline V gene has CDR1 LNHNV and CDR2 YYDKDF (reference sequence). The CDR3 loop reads CATSRGQSTNNSPLHF. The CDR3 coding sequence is TGTGCCACCAGCAGAGGACAGTCTACTAATAATTCACCCCTCCACTTT.

As DNA, the CDR3 is TGTGCCAGCAGCGGGGGAGGAGGGAGGAGGTACAATGAGCAGTTCTTC. It specifies CASSGGGGRRYNEQFF. The V gene is TRBV9, the J gene TRBJ2-1, with a tentative D call TRBD2 (6 bases). Germline CDR1 and CDR2: SGDLS and YYNGEE. The CDR3 is made up of 16 amino acids. The V and J ends lost 3 bases and 4 bases respectively, with 17 bases between them.

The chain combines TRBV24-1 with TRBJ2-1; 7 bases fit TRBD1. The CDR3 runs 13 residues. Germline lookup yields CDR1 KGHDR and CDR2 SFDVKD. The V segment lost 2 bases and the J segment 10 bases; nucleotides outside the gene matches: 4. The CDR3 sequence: CATSDSDRDEQFF. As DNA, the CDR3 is TGTGCCACCAGTGATTCTGACAGGGACGAGCAGTTCTTC.

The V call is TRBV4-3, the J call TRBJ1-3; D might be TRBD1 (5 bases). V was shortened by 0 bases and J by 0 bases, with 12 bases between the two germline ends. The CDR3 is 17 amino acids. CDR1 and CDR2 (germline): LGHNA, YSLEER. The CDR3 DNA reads TGCGCCAGCAGCCAAGACCGATTAGGGGTCTCTGGAAACACCATATATTTT. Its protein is CASSQDRLGVSGNTIYF.

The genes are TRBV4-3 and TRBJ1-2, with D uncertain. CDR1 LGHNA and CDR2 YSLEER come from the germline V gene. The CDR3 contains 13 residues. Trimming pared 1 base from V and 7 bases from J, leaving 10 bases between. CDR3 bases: TGCGCCAGCAGCCAAGGCGTTATTGGTGGCTACACCTTC. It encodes CASSQGVIGGYTF.

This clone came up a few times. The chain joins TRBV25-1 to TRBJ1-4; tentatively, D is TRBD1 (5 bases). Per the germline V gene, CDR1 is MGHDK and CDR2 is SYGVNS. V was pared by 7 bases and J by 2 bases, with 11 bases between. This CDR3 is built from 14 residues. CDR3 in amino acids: CASTDGGTNEKLFF. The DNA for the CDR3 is TGTGCCAGCACCGATGGGGGGACTAATGAAAAACTGTTTTTT.

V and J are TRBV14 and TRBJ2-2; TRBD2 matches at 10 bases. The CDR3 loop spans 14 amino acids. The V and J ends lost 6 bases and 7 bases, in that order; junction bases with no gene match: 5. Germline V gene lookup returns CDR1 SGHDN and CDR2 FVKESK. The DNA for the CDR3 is TGTGCCAGCAGTCGAGCGGGAGGGCTCGGGGAGCTGTTTTTT. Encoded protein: CASSRAGGLGELFF.

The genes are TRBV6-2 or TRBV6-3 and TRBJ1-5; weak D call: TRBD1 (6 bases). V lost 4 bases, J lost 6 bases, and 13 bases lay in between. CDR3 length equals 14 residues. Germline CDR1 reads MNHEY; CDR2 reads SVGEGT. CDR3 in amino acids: CASSFLGASQPQHF. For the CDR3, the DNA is TGTGCCAGCAGTTTCTTGGGGGCAAGTCAGCCCCAGCATTTT.

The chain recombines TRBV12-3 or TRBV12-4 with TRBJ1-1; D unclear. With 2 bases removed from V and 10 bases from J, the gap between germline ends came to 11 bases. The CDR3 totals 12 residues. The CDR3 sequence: CASSLSVTGAFF. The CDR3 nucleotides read TGTGCCAGCAGTTTAAGTGTAACGGGAGCTTTCTTT.

CDR3 sequence (DNA): TGTGCCAGCAGCTCGGGACAGGGGGCCTTAGCTAACTATGGCTACACCTTC. Translation gives CASSSGQGALANYGYTF. This chain connects TRBV7-8 to TRBJ1-2; the match to TRBD1 covers 12 bases. Germline trimming cut 4 bases from V and 0 bases from J; bases unmatched to any gene: 6. CDR3 length: 17 residues. Germline CDR1 is SGHVS and CDR2 is FQNEAQ.

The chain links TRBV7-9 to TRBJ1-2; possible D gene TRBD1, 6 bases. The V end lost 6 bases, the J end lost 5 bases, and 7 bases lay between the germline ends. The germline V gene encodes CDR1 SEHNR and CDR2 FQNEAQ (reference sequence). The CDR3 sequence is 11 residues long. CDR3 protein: CASSRGYGYTF. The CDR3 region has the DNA TGTGCCAGCAGTAGGGGGTATGGCTACACCTTC.

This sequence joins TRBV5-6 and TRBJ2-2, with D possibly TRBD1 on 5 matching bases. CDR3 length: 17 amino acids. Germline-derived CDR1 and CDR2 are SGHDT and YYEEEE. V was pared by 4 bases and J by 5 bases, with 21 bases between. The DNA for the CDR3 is TGTGCCAGCAGCCTTTGGGATCTGGGTCCAGGGACCGGGGAGCTGTTTTTT. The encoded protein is CASSLWDLGPGTGELFF.